These 28 T cell receptor beta chains share one sample of origin, sequenced in a study of blood T cells in healthy people across ages. Primed by a sample-barcoded 5' primer and a J-beta primer mix, a second PCR proceeded for 7 to 11 cycles. TCRdb fed the 5' RACE reads into MiXCR, producing one record per CDR3 protein. This sample has more than 900,000 distinct CDR3 sequences; just under 30% occur once, and the top ten carry approximately 10%. The same data also went into a second study, on T cells of mothers and their children.

The specimen sequenced was blood. These receptors originate from a woman aged 40 to 50 in good health.

This clonotype was seen a few times. The DNA of the CDR3 is TGTGCCAGCAGCTTATCTGACGGTAGCAATCAGCCCCAGCATTTT. It is translated as CASSLSDGSNQPQHF. The J gene is TRBJ1-5, the V gene TRBV7-8; no firm D call. V shed 2 bases and J shed 0 bases, with 8 bases lying between them. Per the germline V gene, CDR1 is SGHVS and CDR2 is FQNEAQ. This CDR3 region has 15 residues.

The CDR3 reads CATRTVGGNEQFF. CDR3 DNA sequence: TGTGCCACCCGAACGGTCGGTGGGAATGAGCAGTTCTTC. This chain links TRBV6-2 or TRBV6-3 with TRBJ2-1; D is uncertain. The CDR3 has 13 amino acids. Per the germline V gene, CDR1 is MNHEY and CDR2 is SVGEGT. V was trimmed by 10 bases and J by 7 bases, leaving 17 bases between them.

This clonotype was detected only a few times. The rearrangement joins TRBV3-1 to TRBJ2-3; 9 nucleotides align to TRBD1. The CDR3 runs 17 residues. The V gene's germline CDR1 is LGHDT and CDR2 YNNKEL (reference sequence). Germline trimming cut 1 base from V and 2 bases from J; bases unmatched to any gene: 7. CDR3 coding DNA: TGTGCCAGCAGCCAAGTTGGGGGACAGGGCTTCACAGATACGCAGTATTTT. Its protein product is CASSQVGGQGFTDTQYF.

This clonotype was detected only a few times. This chain connects TRBV4-1 to TRBJ1-1, with 7 bases fitting TRBD1. CDR3 size: 15 residues. Germline CDR1 reads MGHRA; CDR2 reads YSYEKL. V lost 0 bases to trimming and J lost 6 bases; unmatched junction nucleotides: 7. CDR3 residues: CASSQEGKGGSEAFF. CDR3 coding DNA: TGCGCCAGCAGCCAAGAAGGAAAAGGGGGCTCTGAAGCTTTCTTT.

V is TRBV4-2 and J is TRBJ2-7; 9 positions agree with TRBD1. V gave up 2 bases and J gave up 5 bases; unmatched junction bases: 7. Germline V CDR1 and CDR2: LGHNA, YNFKEQ. The CDR3 runs to 15 residues. CDR3 residues: CASSQRTGEGHEQYF. The CDR3 bases are TGTGCCAGCAGCCAAAGGACAGGGGAGGGGCACGAGCAGTACTTC.

This clonotype appeared many times. The chain carries TRBV7-6 and TRBJ2-7, with 12 positions matching TRBD2. The ends lost 5 bases at V and 0 bases at J; junction bases unmatched: 8. Germline V gene lookup returns CDR1 SGHVS and CDR2 FNYEAQ. This CDR3 has 17 residues. The CDR3 loop is CASSPGLAGLSSYEQYF. Here the CDR3 DNA reads TGTGCCAGCAGCCCCGGACTAGCGGGGTTGAGCTCCTACGAGCAGTACTTC.

This clonotype appeared a few times. A read error may explain this, as a much larger clone is one base away. The V gene is TRBV15, the J gene TRBJ2-4, with D possibly matching TRBD2 (6 bases). Matching the DNA end better, TRBJ2-7 makes the J call doubtful. There are 14 residues in the CDR3. Germline values: CDR1 LNHNV, CDR2 YYDKDF (reference sequence). The DNA of the CDR3 is TGTGCCACCGGCAGAGATCTGGGACTCTACGAGCAGTACTTC. Its protein is CATGRDLGLYEQYF.

The V and J genes are TRBV6-2 or TRBV6-3 and TRBJ2-1, with TRBD1 as a possible D gene (6 bases). The germline V and J ends were trimmed by 6 bases and 4 bases, with 16 bases remaining between them. Per the germline V gene, CDR1 is MNHEY and CDR2 is SVGEGT. CDR3 length: 15 residues. The CDR3, as DNA: TGTGCCAGCAGCACATCCAGGGGAGCTTACAATGAGCAGTTCTTC. This codes for CASSTSRGAYNEQFF.

This rearrangement joins TRBV2 to TRBJ2-1; 8 bases match TRBD2. Germline lookup yields CDR1 SNHLY and CDR2 FYNNEI. The V segment lost 8 bases and the J segment 1 base; nucleotides outside the gene matches: 16. This CDR3 contains 18 residues. The CDR3 spells CASARPFGGGSSYNEQFF. The CDR3 coding sequence is TGTGCCAGCGCCAGACCCTTCGGGGGGGGGTCATCCTACAATGAGCAGTTCTTC.

This chain links TRBV7-2 with TRBJ1-1, with D unclear. Germline V gene lookup returns CDR1 SGHTA and CDR2 FQGNSA. The CDR3 consists of 12 residues. The V end was cut by 2 bases, the J end by 8 bases, with 9 bases between. For the CDR3, the DNA is TGTGCCAGCAGCTTATGGAGGCAGGAAGCTTTCTTT. It translates to CASSLWRQEAFF.

The J gene is TRBJ2-3, the V gene TRBV28; no clear D gene. Trimming took off 11 bases at V and 4 bases at J, with 13 bases between the two ends. Per germline, CDR1 MDHEN and CDR2 SYDVKM. The CDR3 contains 12 residues. The CDR3 protein is CAAEDAADTQYF. CDR3 in DNA: TGTGCCGCTGAGGATGCGGCAGATACGCAGTATTTT.

The chain has TRBV2 and TRBJ1-2; no firm D call. Germline V lookup: CDR1 SNHLY, CDR2 FYNNEI. The CDR3 contains 14 residues. V lost 2 bases to trimming and J lost 8 bases, with 15 bases between them. CDR3 in DNA: TGTGCCAGCAGTGAATTTGGCAGCGGAGGAGGCTACACCTTC. Translated, it gives CASSEFGSGGGYTF.

The chain has TRBV20-1 and TRBJ1-6; D possibly corresponds to TRBD1 (6 bases). Germline V lookup: CDR1 DFQATT, CDR2 SNEGSKA (reference sequence). With 0 bases removed from V and 5 bases from J, the gap between germline ends came to 17 bases. The CDR3 sequence is 17 residues long. As DNA, the CDR3 is TGCAGTGCTAGAGATAATGTCAGGACAGACAATAATTCACCCCTCCACTTT. This translates into CSARDNVRTDNNSPLHF.

As to this clonotype: A much larger clone sits a single nucleotide away, making a read error possible. This chain connects TRBV15 to TRBJ2-5; TRBD1 or TRBD2 may be the D gene (5 bases each). CDR3 length: 15 amino acids. Between the trimmed V and J ends, which lost 5 bases and 5 bases, there was a span of 18 bases. The germline V gene has CDR1 LNHNV and CDR2 YYDKDF (reference sequence). This chain's CDR3 is CATSVPGASRETQYF. CDR3 sequence (DNA): TGTGCCACCAGCGTTCCCGGGGCTAGCAGGGAGACCCAGTACTTC.

CDR3 bases: TGTGCCAGCAGTACCGGGACGGTCGGCACAGATACGCAGTATTTT. Its translation: CASSTGTVGTDTQYF. V and J are TRBV6-1 and TRBJ2-3; D may match TRBD1 or TRBD2 (5 bases each). This CDR3 spans 15 amino acids. V dropped 5 bases and J dropped 1 base, with 13 bases sitting between them. Germline-derived CDR1 and CDR2 are MNHNS and SASEGT.

On this clonotype: A much larger clone is a single base away; this may be a read error. CDR3 region: CVSSPKIAGGTGTTDTQYF. CDR3 nucleotide sequence: TGTGTCAGCAGCCCTAAAATAGCGGGGGGTACGGGGACCACAGATACGCAGTATTTT. V usage is TRBV7-8 and J usage is TRBJ2-3; 10 positions match TRBD2. Germline CDR1 SGHVS, CDR2 FQNEAQ. The CDR3 is made up of 19 amino acids.

This clonotype is a singleton in its sample. The chain combines TRBV6-1 with TRBJ1-2, with D unclear. Germline lookup yields CDR1 MNHNS and CDR2 SASEGT. V was cut by 2 bases and J by 4 bases, with 8 bases left in between. This CDR3 is 13 amino acids long. The chain's CDR3 is CASSEQDLYGYTF. CDR3 nucleotides: TGTGCCAGCAGTGAACAGGATCTCTATGGCTACACCTTC.

This clonotype was seen a handful of times. This chain links TRBV5-1 with TRBJ1-4; weak D call: TRBD1 (6 bases). Germline CDR1 SGHRS, CDR2 YFSETQ. CDR3 length: 16 amino acids. The ends were cut back, 0 bases at V and 7 bases at J, with 16 bases in the middle. CDR3 DNA sequence: TGCGCCAGCAGCTTGGCCCCACAGGGCGAGGGTGAAAAACTGTTTTTT. It yields the protein CASSLAPQGEGEKLFF.

This clonotype was counted only a few times. The chain employs TRBV6-1 and TRBJ1-1; tentatively, D is TRBD1 (6 bases). The V and J ends lost 2 bases and 4 bases respectively, with 11 bases between them. Germline-derived CDR1 and CDR2 are MNHNS and SASEGT. CDR3 length: 14 amino acids. DNA for the CDR3: TGTGCCAGCAGTGAACAGGGGACTAGCACTGAAGCTTTCTTT. Translating it yields CASSEQGTSTEAFF.

This clonotype came up a few times. This chain uses TRBV29-1 with TRBJ1-4, with a possible D match to TRBD1 (5 bases). With 0 bases removed from V and 3 bases from J, the gap between germline ends came to 11 bases. Germline values: CDR1 SQVTM, CDR2 ANQGSEA. CDR3 length: 15 residues. The CDR3 loop is CSVEEWDGSNEKLFF. In nucleotides, the CDR3 is TGCAGCGTTGAAGAATGGGACGGGTCTAATGAAAAACTGTTTTTT.

This clonotype was counted many times. The V and J genes are TRBV12-3 or TRBV12-4 and TRBJ2-3; no clear D. The V end lost 6 bases, the J end lost 4 bases, and 11 bases lay between the germline ends. The length of the CDR3 is 13 residues. CDR3 residues: CASSLMIADTQYF. Here the CDR3 DNA reads TGTGCCAGCAGCTTGATGATAGCAGATACGCAGTATTTT.

This clonotype was seen repeatedly, ten times or more. This chain links TRBV6-5 with TRBJ2-5, with 13 bases matching TRBD2. The CDR3 sequence is 14 residues long. Germline trimming cut 10 bases from V and 6 bases from J; bases unmatched to any gene: 8. The germline CDR1 and CDR2 sequences are MNHEY and SVGAGI. The CDR3, as DNA: TGTGCCACCGGGACTAGCGGGGTAGTAAAGACCCAGTACTTC. Translated: CATGTSGVVKTQYF.

The J gene is TRBJ1-5, the V gene TRBV4-2, with 7 bases fitting TRBD1. This CDR3 is built from 16 residues. Unmatched junction bases numbered 15, after V lost 2 bases and J lost 11 bases. The germline V gene has CDR1 LGHNA and CDR2 YNFKEQ. CDR3 bases: TGTGCCAGCAGCCAACCTGGAACAGGGGAGCAAGAGACCCAGCATTTT. It is translated as CASSQPGTGEQETQHF.

This clonotype was counted between two and nine times. The V gene is TRBV4-1, the J gene TRBJ1-2, with 10 bases identical to TRBD1. This CDR3 contains 18 residues. In germline, CDR1 is MGHRA, CDR2 YSYEKL. Unmatched junction bases numbered 13, after V lost 0 bases and J lost 6 bases. The CDR3 region is CASSQDAPGQGVTNGYTF. CDR3 sequence (DNA): TGCGCCAGCAGCCAAGATGCGCCAGGACAGGGGGTGACAAATGGCTACACCTTC.

The chain combines TRBV5-5 with TRBJ2-7; D unclear. The CDR3 is made up of 13 amino acids. Trimming stripped 1 base from V and 3 bases from J, with 8 bases between. Germline V CDR1 and CDR2: SGHKS, YYEKEE (reference sequence). In DNA, the CDR3 is TGTGCCAGCAGCTTGACAGTTGTCTACGAGCAGTACTTC. It codes for CASSLTVVYEQYF. Looking up the rest from reference TRBV5-5 and TRBJ2-7 gives the full variable domain: DAGVTQSPTHLIKTRGQQVTLRCSPISGHKSVSWYQQVLGQGPQFIFQYYEKEERGRGNFPDRFSARQFPNYSSELNVNALLLGDSALYLCASSLTVVYEQYFGPGTRLTVT.

There are a few counts of this clonotype. The genes are TRBV27 and TRBJ1-5, with 9 bases identical to TRBD1. After removal of 8 bases from V and 3 bases from J, the junction contained 5 bases not matched to a gene. In germline, CDR1 is MNHEY, CDR2 SMNVEV (reference sequence). CDR3 size: 14 residues. CDR3 protein: CASSGTGYNQPQHF. The CDR3 nucleotides are TGTGCCAGCTCCGGGACAGGGTACAATCAGCCCCAGCATTTT.

This clonotype was detected many times. V gene TRBV9 combines with J gene TRBJ2-1; 8 nucleotides agree with TRBD1. CDR1 is SGDLS and CDR2 is YYNGEE in the germline V gene. Germline trimming cut 3 bases from V and 7 bases from J; bases unmatched to any gene: 3. The CDR3 has 13 amino acids. The DNA of the CDR3 is TGTGCCAGCAGCGGGACAGGGCGGAATGAGCAGTTCTTC. Translation gives CASSGTGRNEQFF.

Details on this clonotype: A read error may be the cause here, since a much bigger clone is one base away. The CDR3 DNA sequence: TGCGCCAGCAGCTGGGGCCGGACCGGCTACAATGAGCAGTTCTTC. Translated, it gives CASSWGRTGYNEQFF. V is TRBV5-1 and J is TRBJ2-1, with D possibly matching TRBD1 (5 bases). Trimming left V 3 bases short and J 3 bases short, with 13 bases between. The CDR3 has 15 residues. The germline CDR1 and CDR2 sequences are SGHRS and YFSETQ.